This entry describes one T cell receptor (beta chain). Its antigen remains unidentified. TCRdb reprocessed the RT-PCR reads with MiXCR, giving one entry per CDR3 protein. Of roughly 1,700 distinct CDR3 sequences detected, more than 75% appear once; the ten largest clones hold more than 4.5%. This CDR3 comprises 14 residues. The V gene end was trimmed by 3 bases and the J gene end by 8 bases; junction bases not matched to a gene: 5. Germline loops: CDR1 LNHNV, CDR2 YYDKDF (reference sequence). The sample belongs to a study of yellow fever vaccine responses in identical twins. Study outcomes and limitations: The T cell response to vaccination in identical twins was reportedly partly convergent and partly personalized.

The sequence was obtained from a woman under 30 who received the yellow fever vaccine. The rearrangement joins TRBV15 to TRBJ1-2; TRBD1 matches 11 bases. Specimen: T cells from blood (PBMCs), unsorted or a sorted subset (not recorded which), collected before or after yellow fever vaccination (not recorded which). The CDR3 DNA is TGTGCCACCAGCAGCCAGGACAGGGGGCCAGGCTACACCTTC. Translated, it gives CATSSQDRGPGYTF.